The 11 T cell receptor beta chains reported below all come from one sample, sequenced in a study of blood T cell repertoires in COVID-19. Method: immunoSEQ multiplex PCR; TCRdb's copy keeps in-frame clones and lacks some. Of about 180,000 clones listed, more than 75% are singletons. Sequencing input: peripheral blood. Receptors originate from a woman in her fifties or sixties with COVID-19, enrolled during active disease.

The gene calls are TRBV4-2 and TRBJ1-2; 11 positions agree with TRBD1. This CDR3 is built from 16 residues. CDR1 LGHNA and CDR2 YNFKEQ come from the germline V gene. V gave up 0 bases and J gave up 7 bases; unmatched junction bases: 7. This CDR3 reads CASSQDPGTGGIGYTF. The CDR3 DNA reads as TGTGCCAGCAGCCAAGATCCCGGGACAGGGGGAATTGGCTACACCTTC.

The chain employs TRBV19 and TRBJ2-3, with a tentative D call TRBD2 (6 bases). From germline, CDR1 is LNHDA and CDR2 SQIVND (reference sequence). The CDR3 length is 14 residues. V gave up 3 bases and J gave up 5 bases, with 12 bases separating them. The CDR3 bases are TGTGCCAGTAGTATTGGAGGGGCGCAAGATACGCAGTATTTT. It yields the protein CASSIGGAQDTQYF.

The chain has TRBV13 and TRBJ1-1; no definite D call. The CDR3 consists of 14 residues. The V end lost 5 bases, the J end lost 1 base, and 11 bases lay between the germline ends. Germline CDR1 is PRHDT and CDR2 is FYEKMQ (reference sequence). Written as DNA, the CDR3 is TGTGCCAGCAGCAAACGGGTCACGAACACTGAAGCTTTCTTT. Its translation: CASSKRVTNTEAFF.

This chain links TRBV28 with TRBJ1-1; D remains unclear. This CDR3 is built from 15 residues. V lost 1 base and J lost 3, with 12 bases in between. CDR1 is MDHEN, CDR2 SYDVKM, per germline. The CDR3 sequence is CASSLFSNPDTEAFF. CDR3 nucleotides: TGTGCCAGCAGTTTATTTTCGAACCCGGACACTGAAGCTTTCTTT.

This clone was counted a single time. CDR3 in DNA: TGCGCCAGCAGCCTAGGGACAGGAGGACCCCCTGAAGCTTTCTTT. Translating gives CASSLGTGGPPEAFF. The chain employs TRBV5-1 and TRBJ1-1; 8 bases fit TRBD1. Germline V CDR1 and CDR2: SGHRS, YFSETQ. CDR3 size: 15 residues. With V trimmed by 4 bases and J by 6 bases, 11 bases remained unmatched.

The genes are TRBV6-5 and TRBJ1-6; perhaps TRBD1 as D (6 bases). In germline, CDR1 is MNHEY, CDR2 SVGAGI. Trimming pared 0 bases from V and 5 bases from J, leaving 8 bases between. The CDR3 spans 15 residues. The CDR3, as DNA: TGTGCCAGCAGTTACTCTTGGACAGATAATTCACCCCTCCACTTT. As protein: CASSYSWTDNSPLHF.

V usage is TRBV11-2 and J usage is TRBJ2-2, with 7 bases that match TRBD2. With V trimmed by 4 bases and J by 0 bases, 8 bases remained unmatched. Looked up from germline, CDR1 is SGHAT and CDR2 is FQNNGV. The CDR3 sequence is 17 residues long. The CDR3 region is CASSSLGGNPNTGELFF. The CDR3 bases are TGTGCCAGCAGCTCACTGGGGGGGAATCCGAACACCGGGGAGCTGTTTTTT.

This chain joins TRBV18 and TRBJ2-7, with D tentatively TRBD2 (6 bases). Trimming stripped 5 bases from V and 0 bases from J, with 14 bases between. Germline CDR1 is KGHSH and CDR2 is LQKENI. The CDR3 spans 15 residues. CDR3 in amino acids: CASSYRGTYSYEQYF. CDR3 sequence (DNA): TGTGCCAGCTCATACCGGGGGACCTACTCCTACGAGCAGTACTTC.

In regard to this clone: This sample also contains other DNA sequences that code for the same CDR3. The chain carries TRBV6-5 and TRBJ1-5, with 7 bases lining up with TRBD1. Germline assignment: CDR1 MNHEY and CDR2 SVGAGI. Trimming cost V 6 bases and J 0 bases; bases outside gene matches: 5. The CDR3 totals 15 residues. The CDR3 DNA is TGTGCCAGCAGCACGGACAGGTATAGCAATCAGCCCCAGCATTTT. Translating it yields CASSTDRYSNQPQHF.

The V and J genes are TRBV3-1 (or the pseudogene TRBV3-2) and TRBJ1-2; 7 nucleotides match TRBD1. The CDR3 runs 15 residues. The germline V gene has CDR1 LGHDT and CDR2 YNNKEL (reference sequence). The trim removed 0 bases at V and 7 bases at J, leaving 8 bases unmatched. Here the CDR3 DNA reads TGTGCCAGCAGCCAAGATTCAGGACAGGAACTTGGCTACACCTTC. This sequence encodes CASSQDSGQELGYTF.

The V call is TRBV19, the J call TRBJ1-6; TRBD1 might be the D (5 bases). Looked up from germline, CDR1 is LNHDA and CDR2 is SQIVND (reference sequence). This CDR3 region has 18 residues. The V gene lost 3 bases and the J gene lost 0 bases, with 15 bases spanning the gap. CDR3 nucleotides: TGTGCCAGTAGTATGACAGCCGATATTAGCTCCTATAATTCACCCCTCCACTTT. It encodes CASSMTADISSYNSPLHF.